These T cell receptor beta chains were read from a single sample in a study of Graves' ophthalmopathy and Graves' hyperthyroidism. TCRdb reanalysed the multiplex PCR reads using MiXCR and keeps one entry per CDR3 protein. The repertoire holds nearly 400,000 distinct CDR3 sequences, with 15% to 20% as singletons. The sequenced material came from peripheral blood. The origin of the receptors is a woman aged 18-29 years with Graves' ophthalmopathy. The CDR3 runs from the conserved cysteine through the conserved F or W. A D gene is named only where the DNA matches it firmly. A row's size may be missing; if present it is once, few, many or a size class.

V	size	D	J	DNA	CDR3
TRBV29-1	many	TRBD1	TRBJ1-6	TGCAGCATCAAGACAGGGAATAATTCACCCCTCCACTTT	CSIKTGNNSPLHF
TRBV12-3/TRBV12-4	few	TRBD1	TRBJ1-1	TGTGCCAGCAGACTAGGGACAGGGGGAAACACTGAAGCTTTCTTT	CASRLGTGGNTEAFF
TRBV6-1	many	TRBD1	TRBJ2-7	TGTGCCAGCAGTGGTATCAGGGGGCGCGAGCAGTACTTC	CASSGIRGREQYF
TRBV28	NA	NA	TRBJ2-2	TGTGCCAGCAGTTTCAATCAGGGGGGCACCGGGGAGCTGTTTTTT	CASSFNQGGTGELFF
TRBV18	many	NA	TRBJ1-5	TGTGCCAGCTCACCAACTGGCGATCAGCCCCAGCATTTT	CASSPTGDQPQHF
TRBV19	many	TRBD2	TRBJ2-7	TGTGCCAGTAGTAGCTTAGCGGGAACCGAGCAGTACTTC	CASSSLAGTEQYF
TRBV11-2	many	NA	TRBJ1-6	TGTGCCAGCAGCGCGACCAGGGGAGGCTCACCCCTCCACTTT	CASSATRGGSPLHF
TRBV28	NA	NA	TRBJ2-4	TGTGCCAGCAGTTTTTGGGGGGAGGCCAAAAACATTCAGTACTTC	CASSFWGEAKNIQYF
TRBV11-2	many	NA	TRBJ2-7	TGTGCCAGCAGCCCCCTGTTGGGGGGCGGCTACGAGCAGTACTTC	CASSPLLGGGYEQYF
TRBV27	few	NA	TRBJ2-4	TGTGCCAGCAGTTTATGGGGTTCAGGAGGGAGAGCCAAAAACATTCAGTACTTC	CASSLWGSGGRAKNIQYF
TRBV7-2	many	NA	TRBJ1-5	TGTGCCAGCAGCTTATCCGGATATAGCAATCAGCCCCAGCATTTT	CASSLSGYSNQPQHF
TRBV20-1	many	NA	TRBJ2-2	TGCAGTGCTAGAGTGCGTGGCGGGGAGCTGTTTTTT	CSARVRGGELFF
TRBV7-8	NA	TRBD1	TRBJ1-1	TGTGCCAGCAGCTTTCGACCTGGACAGGGGGCTGACAACACTGAAGCTTTCTTT	CASSFRPGQGADNTEAFF
TRBV30	few	TRBD1	TRBJ1-6	TGTGCCTGGAGCAAGGGACAGGATAATTCACCCCTCCACTTT	CAWSKGQDNSPLHF
TRBV18	NA	NA	TRBJ2-5	TGTGCCAGCTCACCATCTTTGCAGCGACAGCAAGAGACCCAGTACTTC	CASSPSLQRQQETQYF
TRBV12-3/TRBV12-4	NA	NA	TRBJ2-2	TGTGCCAGCAGTTTCGCCAGGAGGACCGGGGAGCTGTTTTTT	CASSFARRTGELFF
TRBV6-2/TRBV6-3	NA	TRBD1	TRBJ1-5	TGTGCCAGCAGTTACTATCTTGGAGGGGGCGGAAGCAATCAGCCCCAGCATTTT	CASSYYLGGGGSNQPQHF
TRBV7-8	NA	TRBD2	TRBJ2-2	TGTGCCAGCAGCCTTCCCGCTAGCGGGATCACCGGGGAGCTGTTTTTT	CASSLPASGITGELFF
TRBV11-2	many	NA	TRBJ2-7	TGTGCCAGCAGCTTAAGGTCAAAGGGAGTTGACGAGCAGTACTTC	CASSLRSKGVDEQYF